These 14 T cell receptor beta chains came from one sample sequenced in a study of blood T cell repertoires in COVID-19. Some clones are missing from TCRdb's copy, which holds only in-frame ones; the method was immunoSEQ multiplex PCR. The data hold about 200,000 clones, with 70% to 90% observed a single time. The sample comprised peripheral blood. All receptors come from a man in his fifties or sixties with active or convalescent COVID-19.

The V call is TRBV5-1, the J call TRBJ1-1, with TRBD1 matching 8 bases. After removal of 0 bases from V and 3 bases from J, the junction contained 4 bases not matched to a gene. CDR1 is SGHRS and CDR2 is YFSETQ in the germline V gene. This CDR3 has 15 amino acids. The CDR3 loop reads CASSLGAGGDTEAFF. The CDR3 nucleotides read TGCGCCAGCAGCTTGGGGGCAGGGGGCGACACTGAAGCTTTCTTT. The full variable domain, in which reference TRBV5-1 and TRBJ1-1 provide the parts outside the CDR3, is KAGVTQTPRYLIKTRGQQVTLSCSPISGHRSVSWYQQTPGQGLQFLFEYFSETQRNKGNFPGRFSGRQFSNSRSEMNVSTLELGDSALYLCASSLGAGGDTEAFFGQGTRLTVV.

This clone occurred once. The rearrangement uses TRBV21-1 and TRBJ1-2; TRBD1 was called by the table and not checked on the DNA. TRBV21-1 is tagged as a pseudogene. The CDR3 extends over 17 amino acids. The CDR3 region is CASSKRGMAQDDYGYTF. CDR3 DNA: TGTGCCAGCAGCAAAAGGGGAATGGCTCAGGACGATTATGGCTACACCTTC.

The V call is TRBV2, the J call TRBJ1-1; D might be TRBD1 (6 bases). The CDR3 has 16 residues. The germline V gene has CDR1 SNHLY and CDR2 FYNNEI. Trimming cost V 1 base and J 3 bases, with 15 bases left between them. The CDR3 sequence: CASSEGGLEGDTEAFF. The CDR3 DNA reads as TGTGCCAGCAGTGAAGGGGGGCTAGAAGGGGACACTGAAGCTTTCTTT. Looking up the rest from reference TRBV2 and TRBJ1-1 gives the full variable domain: EPEVTQTPSHQVTQMGQEVILRCVPISNHLYFYWYRQILGQKVEFLVSFYNNEISEKSEIFDDQFSVERPDGSNFTLKIRSTKLEDSAMYFCASSEGGLEGDTEAFFGQGTRLTVV.

The V gene is TRBV18, the J gene TRBJ1-1; D may be TRBD1 (5 bases). With 6 bases removed from V and 6 bases from J, the gap between germline ends came to 14 bases. Per germline, CDR1 KGHSH and CDR2 LQKENI. CDR3 length: 13 residues. The CDR3 loop reads CASSPTGGAEAFF. CDR3 in DNA: TGTGCCAGCTCTCCCACCGGGGGGGCTGAAGCTTTCTTT.

The chain joins TRBV7-9 to TRBJ2-7, with 8 positions matching TRBD1. Germline values: CDR1 SEHNR, CDR2 FQNEAQ (reference sequence). This CDR3 spans 14 amino acids. Trimming removed 7 bases from V and 2 bases from J; junction bases left unmatched: 7. CDR3 bases: TGTGCCAGCACCGGGGACAGGCGTGCCTACGAGCAGTACTTC. Its protein product is CASTGDRRAYEQYF.

To note about this clone: The junction does not match germline at one end; this may be a read error. The J gene is TRBJ2-1, the V gene TRBV2; 12 bases match TRBD1. The CDR3 covers 15 residues. In germline, CDR1 is SNHLY, CDR2 FYNNEI. CDR3 DNA: TGTGCCAGCAGTGAGGGACAGGGGGCTGTGAATGGGCAGTTCTTC. It specifies CASSEGQGAVNGQFF. Combining the CDR3 with reference TRBV2 and TRBJ2-1 gives the whole variable domain EPEVTQTPSHQVTQMGQEVILRCVPISNHLYFYWYRQILGQKVEFLVSFYNNEISEKSEIFDDQFSVERPDGSNFTLKIRSTKLEDSAMYFCASSEGQGAVNGQFFGPGTRLTVL.

The rearrangement links TRBV11-2 to TRBJ1-4, with a weak D call TRBD1 (5 bases). Germline V gene sequence: CDR1 SGHAT, CDR2 FQNNGV. This CDR3 has 17 amino acids. Trimming took 3 bases from V and 8 from J, leaving 22 bases between them. In DNA, the CDR3 is TGTGCCAGCAGCTTTGGGTCATGGGGACGGAGGGAGGAAAAACTGTTTTTT. Residues: CASSFGSWGRREEKLFF.

This clone was detected only a few times. The genes are TRBV7-2 and TRBJ2-2; 9 bases agree with TRBD1. The V gene end was trimmed by 5 bases and the J gene end by 6 bases; junction bases not matched to a gene: 4. The CDR3 is made up of 14 amino acids. Germline loops: CDR1 SGHTA, CDR2 FQGNSA. CDR3 DNA: TGTGCCAGCAGCGTGGACAGGGGATCCGGGGAGCTGTTTTTT. This codes for CASSVDRGSGELFF. Using reference TRBV7-2 and TRBJ2-2 for the parts outside the CDR3, the full variable domain is GAGVSQSPSNKVTEKGKDVELRCDPISGHTALYWYRQSLGQGLEFLIYFQGNSAPDKSGLPSDRFSAERTGGSVSTLTIQRTQQEDSAVYLCASSVDRGSGELFFGEGSRLTVL.

This chain uses TRBV18 with TRBJ2-1; D might be TRBD1 (6 bases). This CDR3 has 15 amino acids. Germline V gene lookup returns CDR1 KGHSH and CDR2 LQKENI. Between the trimmed V and J ends, which lost 4 bases and 5 bases, there was a span of 15 bases. CDR3 region: CASSLTGIENNEQFF. In nucleotides, the CDR3 is TGTGCCAGCTCACTCACAGGGATAGAGAACAATGAGCAGTTCTTC.

V is TRBV18 and J is TRBJ1-2; D is unresolved. Germline CDR1 is KGHSH and CDR2 is LQKENI. Deletions cut 2 bases from V and 8 bases from J, with 15 bases between. The CDR3 is made up of 14 amino acids. The CDR3 spells CASSPNSLIRGYTF. CDR3 sequence (DNA): TGTGCCAGCTCACCAAACAGCCTAATTCGCGGCTACACCTTC.

V gene TRBV12-3 or TRBV12-4 combines with J gene TRBJ2-5; D unresolved. This CDR3 is 12 amino acids long. V was trimmed by 6 bases and J by 0 bases, leaving 5 bases between them. This chain's CDR3 is CASSQYQETQYF. The CDR3 coding sequence is TGTGCCAGCAGCCAGTACCAAGAGACCCAGTACTTC.

This clone turned up a few times. The chain employs TRBV7-9 and TRBJ2-3; 8 bases are a match to TRBD1. After removal of 1 base from V and 2 bases from J, the junction contained 11 bases not matched to a gene. The CDR3 consists of 18 residues. Germline V gene data show CDR1 as SEHNR and CDR2 as FQNEAQ (reference sequence). This chain's CDR3 is CASSLGQGTTLYTDTQYF. The CDR3 DNA sequence: TGTGCCAGCAGCTTAGGACAGGGGACGACCCTCTACACAGATACGCAGTATTTT. Full variable domain (rest looked up from reference TRBV7-9 and TRBJ2-3): DTGVSQNPRHKITKRGQNVTFRCDPISEHNRLYWYRQTLGQGPEFLTYFQNEAQLEKSRLLSDRFSAERPKGSFSTLEIQRTEQGDSAMYLCASSLGQGTTLYTDTQYFGPGTRLTVL.

CDR3 protein: CASSLNTIYF. DNA for the CDR3: TGTGCCAGCAGCTTAAACACCATATATTTT. The V call is TRBV6-5, the J call TRBJ1-3; no clear D gene. Germline V gene data show CDR1 as MNHEY and CDR2 as SVGAGI. The CDR3 runs to 10 residues. V shed 6 bases and J shed 6 bases, with 3 bases lying between them.

The chain carries TRBV3-1 (or the pseudogene TRBV3-2) and TRBJ2-3; the match to TRBD2 covers 8 bases. Looked up from germline, CDR1 is LGHDT and CDR2 is YNNKEL (reference sequence). The V gene end was trimmed by 4 bases and the J gene end by 1 base; junction bases not matched to a gene: 7. The CDR3 is made up of 16 amino acids. The CDR3 sequence is CASSLLVGGGTDTQYF. The DNA for the CDR3 is TGTGCCAGCAGCCTTCTGGTCGGGGGGGGCACAGATACGCAGTATTTT.